This entry lists 11 T cell receptor beta chains sequenced from one sample in a study of T cell changes during pregnancy in multiple sclerosis. Only in-frame clones appear in the TCRdb table, and some are missing; sequencing was by immunoSEQ multiplex PCR. There are approximately 130,000 clones in the sample; about 95% occur only once, and 0.44% lies in the top ten. Sample: peripheral blood, taken after pregnancy. These receptor sequences come from a female donor with multiple sclerosis, enrolled in a pregnancy study.

The chain has TRBV30 and TRBJ2-3; weak D call: TRBD2 (5 bases). Trimming pared 4 bases from V and 2 bases from J, leaving 13 bases between. Per germline, CDR1 GTSNPN and CDR2 SVGIG (reference sequence). This CDR3 contains 14 residues. The DNA for the CDR3 is TGTGCCTGGACCGAGGGAATTCACACAGATACGCAGTATTTT. It codes for CAWTEGIHTDTQYF.

The chain has TRBV10-3 and TRBJ2-3, with D possibly being TRBD2 (5 bases). Trimming removed 3 bases at V and 6 bases at J, with 22 bases between. The CDR3 covers 17 residues. Germline assignment: CDR1 ENHRY and CDR2 SYGVKD. CDR3 in amino acids: CAISDPRDGIKHDTQYF. CDR3 nucleotides: TGTGCCATCAGTGACCCAAGAGACGGGATCAAGCATGATACGCAGTATTTT.

This clone was recorded only once. This chain joins TRBV6-1 and TRBJ2-1, with TRBD2 as a possible D gene (5 bases). The germline V gene has CDR1 MNHNS and CDR2 SASEGT. The germline V and J ends were trimmed by 1 base and 7 bases, with 17 bases remaining between them. This CDR3 is 16 amino acids long. CDR3 coding DNA: TGTGCCAGCAGTGAAGTTCGCGGGCCCCCCCGGAATGAGCAGTTCTTC. It specifies CASSEVRGPPRNEQFF.

The genes are TRBV7-2 and TRBJ1-2; D not certain. V lost 7 bases to trimming and J lost 0 bases, with 12 bases between them. Germline V gene lookup returns CDR1 SGHTA and CDR2 FQGNSA. CDR3 size: 14 residues. The CDR3 loop is CASTLGETNYGYTF. Here the CDR3 DNA reads TGTGCCAGCACTCTGGGAGAAACTAACTATGGCTACACCTTC.

This chain links TRBV6-1 with TRBJ2-7; tentative D call: TRBD2 (7 bases). Trimming stripped 4 bases from V and 3 bases from J, with 10 bases between. The CDR3 is 13 amino acids. Germline lookup yields CDR1 MNHNS and CDR2 SASEGT. The CDR3 DNA sequence: TGTGCCAGCAGTGTGGGGGGGCACTACGAGCAGTACTTC. Protein product: CASSVGGHYEQYF.

The chain links TRBV7-9 to TRBJ1-4, with 7 bases matching TRBD1. Germline V gene sequence: CDR1 SEHNR, CDR2 FQNEAQ (reference sequence). The CDR3 covers 14 residues. After removal of 4 bases from V and 8 bases from J, the junction contained 7 bases not matched to a gene. The DNA of the CDR3 is TGTGCCAGCAGCTCTACAGGGGCGCTGGAAAAACTGTTTTTT. Protein sequence: CASSSTGALEKLFF.

The CDR3 nucleotides are TGTGCCAGCAGGGCCCTCAGCTCCTACAATGAGCAGTTCTTC. Its protein product is CASRALSSYNEQFF. The chain combines TRBV27 with TRBJ2-1; D is unclear. V gave up 6 bases and J gave up 0 bases, with 9 bases separating them. The germline V gene encodes CDR1 MNHEY and CDR2 SMNVEV (reference sequence). The CDR3 loop spans 14 amino acids.

The chain links TRBV9 to TRBJ2-1; 7 nucleotides line up with TRBD2. Germline lookup yields CDR1 SGDLS and CDR2 YYNGEE. The CDR3 totals 16 residues. The ends lost 0 bases at V and 1 base at J; junction bases unmatched: 4. The CDR3 sequence: CASSVAAGVSYNEQFF. The CDR3 coding sequence is TGTGCCAGCAGCGTAGCTGCGGGAGTTTCCTACAATGAGCAGTTCTTC.

This rearrangement joins TRBV5-1 to TRBJ1-4; tentatively, D is TRBD1 (6 bases). Germline V gene data show CDR1 as SGHRS and CDR2 as YFSETQ. The V and J ends lost 6 bases and 8 bases respectively, with 17 bases between them. The CDR3 is 14 amino acids. CDR3 residues: CASTSGGGGEKLFF. CDR3 sequence (DNA): TGCGCCAGCACCTCTGGTGGGGGGGGCGAAAAACTGTTTTTT.

The V and J genes are TRBV28 and TRBJ2-2, with a weak D call TRBD1 (7 bases). The V and J ends lost 8 bases and 1 base respectively, with 11 bases between them. CDR3 length: 14 amino acids. Germline CDR1 MDHEN, CDR2 SYDVKM. The CDR3 coding sequence is TGTGCCAGCGGTCAGGGGGGGAACACCGGGGAGCTGTTTTTT. This sequence encodes CASGQGGNTGELFF.

The chain links TRBV5-1 to TRBJ1-2, with TRBD1 matching 8 bases. CDR3 length equals 15 residues. CDR1 SGHRS and CDR2 YFSETQ come from the germline V gene. Trimming cost V 1 base and J 7 bases; bases outside gene matches: 9. The DNA for the CDR3 is TGCGCCAGCAGCTTGTCAACAGGGGGGGCAGGTGGCTACACCTTC. This codes for CASSLSTGGAGGYTF.